These 2 T cell receptor beta chains were sequenced from one sample in a study of control samples from healthy donors and cancer patients. Using immunoSEQ multiplex PCR, the repertoire was profiled, and TCRdb retains in-frame clones only, with some absent. The sample lists 120,000 or so clones; about 90% were seen once. Sequenced: blood. All receptors derive from a man aged 50 to 59 in good health.

This sequence joins TRBV7-9 and TRBJ2-3; unclear D gene. CDR3 size: 14 residues. Germline CDR1 is SEHNR and CDR2 is FQNEAQ (reference sequence). The ends were cut back, 2 bases at V and 6 bases at J, with 12 bases in the middle. The CDR3 protein is CASSLSGAADTQYF. CDR3 DNA sequence: TGTGCCAGCAGCTTAAGTGGCGCGGCGGATACGCAGTATTTT.

The rearrangement joins TRBV11-2 to TRBJ1-1, with 7 bases identical to TRBD1. The CDR3 totals 16 residues. Unmatched junction bases numbered 8, after V lost 3 bases and J lost 1 base. Germline V CDR1 and CDR2: SGHAT, FQNNGV. CDR3 nucleotide sequence: TGTGCCAGCAGCTTTACGAGGGGGCAGGGGAACACTGAAGCTTTCTTT. Residues: CASSFTRGQGNTEAFF.